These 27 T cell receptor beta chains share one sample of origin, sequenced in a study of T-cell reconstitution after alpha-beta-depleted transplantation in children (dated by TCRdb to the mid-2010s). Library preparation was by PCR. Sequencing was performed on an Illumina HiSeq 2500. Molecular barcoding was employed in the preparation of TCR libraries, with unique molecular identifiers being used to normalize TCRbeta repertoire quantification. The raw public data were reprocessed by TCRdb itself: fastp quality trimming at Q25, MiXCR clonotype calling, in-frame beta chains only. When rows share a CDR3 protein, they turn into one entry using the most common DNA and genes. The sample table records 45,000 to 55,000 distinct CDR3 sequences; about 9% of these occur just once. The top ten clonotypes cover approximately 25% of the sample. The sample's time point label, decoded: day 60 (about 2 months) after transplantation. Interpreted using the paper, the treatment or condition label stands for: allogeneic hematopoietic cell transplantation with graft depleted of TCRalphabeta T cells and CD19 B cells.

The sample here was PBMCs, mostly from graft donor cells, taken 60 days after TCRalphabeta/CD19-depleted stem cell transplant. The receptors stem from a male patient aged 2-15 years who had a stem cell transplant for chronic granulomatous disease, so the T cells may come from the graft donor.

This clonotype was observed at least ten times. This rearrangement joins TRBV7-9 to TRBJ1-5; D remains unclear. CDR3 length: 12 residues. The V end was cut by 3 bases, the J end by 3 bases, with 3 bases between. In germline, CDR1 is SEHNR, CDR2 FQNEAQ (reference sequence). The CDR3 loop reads CASSFTNQPQHF. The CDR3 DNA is TGTGCCAGCAGCTTCACCAATCAGCCCCAGCATTTT.

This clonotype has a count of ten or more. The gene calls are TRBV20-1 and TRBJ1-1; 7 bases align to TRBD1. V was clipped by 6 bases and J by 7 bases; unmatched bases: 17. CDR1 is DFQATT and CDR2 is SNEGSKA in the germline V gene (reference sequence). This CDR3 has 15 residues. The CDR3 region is CSAGGTAIEQGEAFF. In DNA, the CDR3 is TGCAGTGCCGGGGGGACAGCGATAGAACAAGGTGAAGCTTTCTTT.

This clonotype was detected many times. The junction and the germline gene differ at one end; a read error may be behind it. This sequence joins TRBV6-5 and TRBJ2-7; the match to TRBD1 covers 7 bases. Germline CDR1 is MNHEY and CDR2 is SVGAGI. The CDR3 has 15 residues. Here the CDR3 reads CASSDSGTATYEQYF. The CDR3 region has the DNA TGTGCCAGCAGTGACTCCGGGACAGCCACTTACGAGCAGTACTTC.

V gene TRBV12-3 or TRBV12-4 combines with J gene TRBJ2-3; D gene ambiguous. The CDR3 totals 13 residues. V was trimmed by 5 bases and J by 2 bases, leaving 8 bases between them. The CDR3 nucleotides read TGTGCCAGCAGTCTTACTACCACAGATACGCAGTATTTT. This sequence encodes CASSLTTTDTQYF.

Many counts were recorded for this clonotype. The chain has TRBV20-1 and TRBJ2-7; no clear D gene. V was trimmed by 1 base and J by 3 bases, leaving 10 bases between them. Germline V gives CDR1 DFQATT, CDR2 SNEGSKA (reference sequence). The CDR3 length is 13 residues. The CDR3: CSARGTTLYEQYF. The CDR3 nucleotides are TGCAGTGCTAGAGGTACAACCCTCTACGAGCAGTACTTC.

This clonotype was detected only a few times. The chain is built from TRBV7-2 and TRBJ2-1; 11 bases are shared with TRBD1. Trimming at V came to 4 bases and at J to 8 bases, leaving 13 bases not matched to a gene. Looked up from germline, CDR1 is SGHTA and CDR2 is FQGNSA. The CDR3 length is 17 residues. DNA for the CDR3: TGTGCCAGCAGCTCCCGGGCCGGGACAGGGGGTTCCCATGAGCAGTTCTTC. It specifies CASSSRAGTGGSHEQFF.

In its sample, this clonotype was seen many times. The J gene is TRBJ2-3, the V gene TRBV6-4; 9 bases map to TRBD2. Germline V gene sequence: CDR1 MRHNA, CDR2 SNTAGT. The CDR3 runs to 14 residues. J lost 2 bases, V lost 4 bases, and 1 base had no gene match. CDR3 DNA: TGTGCCAGCAGTGGCGGGAGGGCCACAGATACGCAGTATTTT. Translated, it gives CASSGGRATDTQYF.

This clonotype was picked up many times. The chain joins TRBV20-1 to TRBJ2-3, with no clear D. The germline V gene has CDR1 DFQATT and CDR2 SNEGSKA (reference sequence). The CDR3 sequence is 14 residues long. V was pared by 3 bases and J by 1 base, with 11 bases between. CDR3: CSASLRSGTDTQYF. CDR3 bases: TGCAGTGCTAGTTTGCGGTCTGGCACAGATACGCAGTATTTT.

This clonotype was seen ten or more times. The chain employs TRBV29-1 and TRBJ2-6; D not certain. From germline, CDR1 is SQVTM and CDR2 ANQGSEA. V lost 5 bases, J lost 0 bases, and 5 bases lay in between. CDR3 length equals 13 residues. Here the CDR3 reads CSVTVSGANVLTF. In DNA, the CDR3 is TGCAGCGTTACAGTCTCTGGGGCCAACGTCCTGACTTTC. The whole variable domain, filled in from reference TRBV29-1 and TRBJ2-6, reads SAVISQKPSRDICQRGTSLTIQCQVDSQVTMMFWYRQQPGQSLTLIATANQGSEATYESGFVIDKFPISRPNLTFSTLTVSNMSPEDSSIYLCSVTVSGANVLTFGAGSRLTVL.

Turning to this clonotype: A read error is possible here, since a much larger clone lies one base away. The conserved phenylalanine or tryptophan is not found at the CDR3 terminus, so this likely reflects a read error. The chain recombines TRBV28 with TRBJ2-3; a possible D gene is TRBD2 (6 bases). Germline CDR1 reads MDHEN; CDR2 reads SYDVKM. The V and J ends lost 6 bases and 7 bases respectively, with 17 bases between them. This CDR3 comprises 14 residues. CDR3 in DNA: TGTGCCAGCAGGACGGGACTCATAGGGTATACGCAGTATTTA. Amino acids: CASRTGLIGYTQYL.

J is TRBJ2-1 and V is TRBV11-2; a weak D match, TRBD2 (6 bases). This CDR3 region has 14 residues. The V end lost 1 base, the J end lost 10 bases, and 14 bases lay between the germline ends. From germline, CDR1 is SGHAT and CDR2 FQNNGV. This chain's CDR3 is CASSLGGPLAEQFF. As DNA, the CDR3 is TGTGCCAGCAGCTTAGGAGGCCCTCTAGCGGAGCAGTTCTTC.

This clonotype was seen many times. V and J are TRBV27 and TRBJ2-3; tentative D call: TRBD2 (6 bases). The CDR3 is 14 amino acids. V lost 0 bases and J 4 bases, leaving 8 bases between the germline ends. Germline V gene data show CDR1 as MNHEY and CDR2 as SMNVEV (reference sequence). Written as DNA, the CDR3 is TGTGCCAGCAGTTTATCTGGGGGGTCAGATACGCAGTATTTT. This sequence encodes CASSLSGGSDTQYF.

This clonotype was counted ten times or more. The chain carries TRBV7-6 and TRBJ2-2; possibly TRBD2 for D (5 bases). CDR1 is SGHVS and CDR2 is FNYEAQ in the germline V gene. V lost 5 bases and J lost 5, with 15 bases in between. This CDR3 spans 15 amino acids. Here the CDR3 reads CASSNLAIWTGELFF. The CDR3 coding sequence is TGTGCCAGCAGCAATCTAGCTATCTGGACCGGGGAGCTGTTTTTT.

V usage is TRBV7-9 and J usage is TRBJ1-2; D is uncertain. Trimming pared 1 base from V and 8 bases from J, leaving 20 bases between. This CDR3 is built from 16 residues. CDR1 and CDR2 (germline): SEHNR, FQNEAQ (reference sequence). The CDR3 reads CASSLDFPGRSRGYTF. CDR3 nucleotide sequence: TGTGCCAGCAGCTTAGACTTTCCAGGCCGAAGTAGGGGCTACACCTTC. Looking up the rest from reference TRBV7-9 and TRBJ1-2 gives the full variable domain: DTGVSQNPRHKITKRGQNVTFRCDPISEHNRLYWYRQTLGQGPEFLTYFQNEAQLEKSRLLSDRFSAERPKGSFSTLEIQRTEQGDSAMYLCASSLDFPGRSRGYTFGSGTRLTVV.

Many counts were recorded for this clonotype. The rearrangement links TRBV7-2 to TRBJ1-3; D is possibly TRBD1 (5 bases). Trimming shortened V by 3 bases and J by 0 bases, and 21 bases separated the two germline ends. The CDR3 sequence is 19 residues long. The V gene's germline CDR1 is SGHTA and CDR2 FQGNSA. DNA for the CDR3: TGTGCCAGCAGCTTGGTCGCGGCGGTGGGGGGGAGCTCTGGAAACACCATATATTTT. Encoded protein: CASSLVAAVGGSSGNTIYF.

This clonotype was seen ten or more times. CDR3 nucleotide sequence: TGCAGCGTTGGACCGGGCAATGAGCAGTTCTTC. Translation: CSVGPGNEQFF. This chain joins TRBV29-1 and TRBJ2-1; no definite D call. Germline values: CDR1 SQVTM, CDR2 ANQGSEA. This CDR3 is 11 amino acids long. V shed 4 bases and J shed 6 bases, with 7 bases lying between them.

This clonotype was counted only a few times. CDR3 in amino acids: CASSPLGLGNEKLFF. The CDR3 region has the DNA TGTGCCAGCAGCCCCCTGGGGCTGGGTAATGAAAAACTGTTTTTT. V usage is TRBV7-9 and J usage is TRBJ1-4; D possibly corresponds to TRBD1 (5 bases). The CDR3 has 15 amino acids. CDR1 is SEHNR and CDR2 is FQNEAQ in the germline V gene (reference sequence). The V end lost 5 bases, the J end lost 4 bases, and 14 bases lay between the germline ends.

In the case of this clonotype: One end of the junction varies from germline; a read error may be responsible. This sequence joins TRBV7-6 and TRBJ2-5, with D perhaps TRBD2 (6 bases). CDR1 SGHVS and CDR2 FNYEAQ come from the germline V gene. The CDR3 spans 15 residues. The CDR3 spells CASSETRRASEPQYF. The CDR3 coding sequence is TGTGCCAGCAGCGAGACCAGGAGGGCCTCAGAGCCCCAGTACTTC. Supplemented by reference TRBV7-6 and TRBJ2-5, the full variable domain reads GAGVSQSPRYKVTKRGQDVALRCDPISGHVSLYWYRQALGQGPEFLTYFNYEAQQDKSGLPNDRFSAERPEGSISTLTIQRTEQRDSAMYRCASSETRRASEPQYFGPGTRLLVL.

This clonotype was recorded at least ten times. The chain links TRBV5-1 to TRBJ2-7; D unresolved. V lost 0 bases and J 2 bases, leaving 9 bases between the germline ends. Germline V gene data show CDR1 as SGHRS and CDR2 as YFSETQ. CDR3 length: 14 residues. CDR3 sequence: CASSLEGFAYEQYF. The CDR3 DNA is TGCGCCAGCAGCTTGGAAGGGTTCGCCTACGAGCAGTACTTC.

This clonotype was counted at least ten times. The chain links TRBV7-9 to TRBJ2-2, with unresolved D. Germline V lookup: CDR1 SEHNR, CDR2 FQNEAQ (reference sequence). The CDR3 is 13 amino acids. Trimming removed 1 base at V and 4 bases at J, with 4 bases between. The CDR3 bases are TGTGCCAGCAGCTTAGTTATCACCGGGGAGCTGTTTTTT. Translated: CASSLVITGELFF.

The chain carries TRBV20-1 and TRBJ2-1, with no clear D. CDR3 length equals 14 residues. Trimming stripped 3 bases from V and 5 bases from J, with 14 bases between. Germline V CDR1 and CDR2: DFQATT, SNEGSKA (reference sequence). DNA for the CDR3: TGCAGTGCTAGTAACCCCGTCCAAAACAATGAGCAGTTCTTC. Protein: CSASNPVQNNEQFF.

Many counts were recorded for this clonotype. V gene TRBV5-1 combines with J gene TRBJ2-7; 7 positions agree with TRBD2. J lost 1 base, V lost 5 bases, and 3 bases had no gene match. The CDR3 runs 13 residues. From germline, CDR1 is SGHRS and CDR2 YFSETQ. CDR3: CASRRERSYEQYF. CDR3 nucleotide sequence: TGCGCCAGCAGGCGGGAGAGGTCCTACGAGCAGTACTTC.

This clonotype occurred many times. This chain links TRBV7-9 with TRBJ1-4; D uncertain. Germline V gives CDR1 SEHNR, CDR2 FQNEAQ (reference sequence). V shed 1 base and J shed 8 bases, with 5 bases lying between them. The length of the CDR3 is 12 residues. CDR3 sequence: CASSLVSEKLFF. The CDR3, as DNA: TGTGCCAGCAGCTTAGTCAGCGAAAAACTGTTTTTT.

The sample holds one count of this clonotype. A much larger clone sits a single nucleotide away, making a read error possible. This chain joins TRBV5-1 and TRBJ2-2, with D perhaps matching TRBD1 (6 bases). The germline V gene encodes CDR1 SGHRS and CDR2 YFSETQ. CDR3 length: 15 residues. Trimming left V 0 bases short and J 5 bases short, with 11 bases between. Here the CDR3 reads CASSLGTEGTGELFF. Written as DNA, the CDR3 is TGCGCCAGCAGCTTGGGGACAGAGGGTACCGGGGAGCTGTTTTTT.

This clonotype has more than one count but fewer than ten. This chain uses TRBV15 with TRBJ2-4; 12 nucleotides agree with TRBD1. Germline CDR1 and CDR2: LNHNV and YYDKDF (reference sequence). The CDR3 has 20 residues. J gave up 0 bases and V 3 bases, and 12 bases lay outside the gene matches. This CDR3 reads CATSRALGTGGSLAKNIQYF. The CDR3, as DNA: TGTGCCACCAGCAGGGCCTTGGGGACAGGGGGCTCACTAGCCAAAAACATTCAGTACTTC.

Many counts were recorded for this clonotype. CDR3 protein: CASSLAGNTEAFF. CDR3 nucleotides: TGCGCCAGCAGCTTGGCCGGGAACACTGAAGCTTTCTTT. The chain is built from TRBV5-1 and TRBJ1-1, with D unresolved. V dropped 0 bases and J dropped 1 base, with 4 bases sitting between them. Per the germline V gene, CDR1 is SGHRS and CDR2 is YFSETQ. This CDR3 region has 13 residues.

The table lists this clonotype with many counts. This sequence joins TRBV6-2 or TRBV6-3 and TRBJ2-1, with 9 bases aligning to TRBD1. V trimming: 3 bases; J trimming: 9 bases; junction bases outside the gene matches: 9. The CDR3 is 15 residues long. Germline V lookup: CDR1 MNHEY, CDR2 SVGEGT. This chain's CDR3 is CASSYGTGFLGEQFF. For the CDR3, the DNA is TGTGCCAGCAGTTATGGGACAGGGTTCCTAGGTGAGCAGTTCTTC.